The 18 T cell receptor beta chains presented below share a single source sample, sequenced in a study of T cell changes during pregnancy in multiple sclerosis. Assay used: immunoSEQ multiplex PCR; TCRdb lists only in-frame clones, some missing. The sample has some 68,000 clones, about 92% seen once. The sequences come from peripheral blood, collected in the second trimester of pregnancy. These receptors were collected from a female donor in good health, enrolled as a control in a pregnancy study.

V is TRBV27 and J is TRBJ2-7; D uncertain. CDR3 length: 14 residues. V was pared by 0 bases and J by 2 bases, with 8 bases between. Germline-derived CDR1 and CDR2 are MNHEY and SMNVEV (reference sequence). The CDR3 bases are TGTGCCAGCAGTTTATCTCCCAACACCTACGAGCAGTACTTC. Translated, it gives CASSLSPNTYEQYF.

The rearrangement uses TRBV6-1 and TRBJ2-2; the match to TRBD1 covers 8 bases. CDR3 length: 15 amino acids. Trimming took 6 bases from V and 0 from J; bases not matched to a gene: 3. Germline V CDR1 and CDR2: MNHNS, SASEGT. This CDR3 reads CASRRQGTNTGELFF. CDR3 nucleotide sequence: TGTGCCAGCAGGAGACAGGGGACGAACACCGGGGAGCTGTTTTTT.

This chain links TRBV4-1 with TRBJ2-5; D is undetermined. Trimming cost V 3 bases and J 5 bases, with 7 bases left between them. CDR3 length: 12 residues. Germline CDR1 and CDR2: MGHRA and YSYEKL. CDR3 sequence (DNA): TGCGCCAGCAGCCAGGGCTTGGAGACCCAGTACTTC. It yields the protein CASSQGLETQYF.

The rearrangement uses TRBV7-2 and TRBJ2-2; a possible D gene is TRBD1 (7 bases). From germline, CDR1 is SGHTA and CDR2 FQGNSA. The CDR3 runs to 18 residues. V shed 5 bases and J shed 0 bases, with 19 bases lying between them. CDR3 coding DNA: TGTGCCAGCAGCCCCTATAGGGGCGGGACAGCGAACACCGGGGAGCTGTTTTTT. It encodes CASSPYRGGTANTGELFF.

V and J are TRBV28 and TRBJ2-7; no definite D call. Germline V gives CDR1 MDHEN, CDR2 SYDVKM. The CDR3 has 13 amino acids. V lost 7 bases to trimming and J lost 0 bases, with 10 bases between them. This CDR3 reads CASKIPSSYEQYF. CDR3 nucleotide sequence: TGTGCCAGCAAGATCCCGAGCTCCTACGAGCAGTACTTC.

The chain couples TRBV27 to TRBJ2-2; 8 positions agree with TRBD2. The CDR3 loop spans 14 amino acids. V dropped 5 bases and J dropped 5; count of bases not matched to a gene: 4. Germline loops: CDR1 MNHEY, CDR2 SMNVEV (reference sequence). The CDR3 loop is CASSPGGRTGELFF. DNA for the CDR3: TGTGCCAGCAGTCCGGGGGGGCGGACCGGGGAGCTGTTTTTT.

This chain connects TRBV13 to TRBJ2-7, with D possibly being TRBD2 (5 bases). Trimming pared 7 bases from V and 2 bases from J, leaving 12 bases between. The CDR3 is 13 residues long. Germline loops: CDR1 PRHDT, CDR2 FYEKMQ (reference sequence). The CDR3 nucleotides read TGTGCCAGCACCCTGCCGGGAACCTACGAGCAGTACTTC. Translated, it gives CASTLPGTYEQYF.

The rearrangement links TRBV11-3 to TRBJ2-3; D is unresolved. V gave up 5 bases and J gave up 4 bases, with 10 bases separating them. Germline CDR1 is SGHNT and CDR2 is YENEEA. The CDR3 covers 13 residues. The CDR3 sequence: CASSPGPADTQYF. DNA of the CDR3: TGTGCCAGCAGCCCTGGGCCGGCAGATACGCAGTATTTT.

The V gene is TRBV2, the J gene TRBJ2-3; 11 bases match TRBD2. V lost 6 bases to trimming and J lost 0 bases; unmatched junction nucleotides: 5. Per the germline V gene, CDR1 is SNHLY and CDR2 is FYNNEI. The CDR3 is 16 amino acids. The CDR3 DNA reads as TGTGCCAGCAGGGGAGGACTAGCGGGTAGCACAGATACGCAGTATTTT. Encoded protein: CASRGGLAGSTDTQYF.

The chain couples TRBV6-1 to TRBJ2-3; TRBD1 might be the D (5 bases). V was cut by 7 bases and J by 4 bases, with 12 bases left in between. This CDR3 is 13 amino acids long. Germline assignment: CDR1 MNHNS and CDR2 SASEGT. CDR3 amino acids: CASTLRGADTQYF. The CDR3 DNA reads TGTGCCAGCACTCTAAGGGGTGCAGATACGCAGTATTTT.

The chain employs TRBV6-5 and TRBJ1-3, with a weak D call TRBD1 (5 bases). The V and J ends lost 6 bases and 4 bases respectively, with 10 bases between them. The germline CDR1 and CDR2 sequences are MNHEY and SVGAGI. The CDR3 is 13 residues long. The chain's CDR3 is CASRLGRGNTIYF. CDR3 bases: TGTGCCAGCAGGCTGGGGCGAGGAAACACCATATATTTT.

The chain recombines TRBV7-2 with TRBJ1-1; no clear D gene. CDR1 is SGHTA, CDR2 FQGNSA, per germline. This CDR3 region has 14 residues. The ends were cut back, 4 bases at V and 1 base at J, with 10 bases in the middle. The CDR3 sequence: CASSWEGANTEAFF. In DNA, the CDR3 is TGTGCCAGCAGCTGGGAGGGCGCGAACACTGAAGCTTTCTTT.

This chain connects TRBV11-2 to TRBJ2-7; 8 nucleotides match TRBD1. With V trimmed by 0 bases and J by 6 bases, 7 bases remained unmatched. This CDR3 comprises 15 residues. Per germline, CDR1 SGHAT and CDR2 FQNNGV. The CDR3 here is CASSLDFDRGGEQYF. As DNA, the CDR3 is TGTGCCAGCAGCTTAGATTTCGACAGGGGTGGCGAGCAGTACTTC.

This chain uses TRBV5-4 with TRBJ1-4; weak D call: TRBD1 (6 bases). This CDR3 contains 15 residues. Trimming took off 4 bases at V and 2 bases at J, with 12 bases between the two ends. Germline V CDR1 and CDR2: SGHNT, YYREEE (reference sequence). The CDR3 reads CASSLTGPTNEKLFF. The CDR3 bases are TGTGCCAGCAGCCTAACAGGGCCTACTAATGAAAAACTGTTTTTT.

J is TRBJ2-3 and V is TRBV7-9, with TRBD1 matching over 8 bases. CDR1 is SEHNR, CDR2 FQNEAQ, per germline (reference sequence). V trimming: 3 bases; J trimming: 0 bases; junction bases outside the gene matches: 11. This CDR3 has 18 amino acids. CDR3 in DNA: TGTGCCAGCAGCTTTAGAGGGACAGGATATACTAGCACAGATACGCAGTATTTT. This encodes CASSFRGTGYTSTDTQYF.

The genes are TRBV5-4 and TRBJ2-2; 9 bases match TRBD2. J was trimmed by 5 bases and V by 1 base; bases with no gene match: 3. The CDR3 loop spans 15 amino acids. CDR1 is SGHNT, CDR2 YYREEE, per germline (reference sequence). The CDR3 reads CASSLYLAGTGELFF. In DNA, the CDR3 is TGTGCCAGCAGCTTGTACCTAGCGGGAACCGGGGAGCTGTTTTTT. Filled out from reference TRBV5-4 and TRBJ2-2, the complete variable domain reads ETGVTQSPTHLIKTRGQQVTLRCSSQSGHNTVSWYQQALGQGPQFIFQYYREEENGRGNFPPRFSGLQFPNYSSELNVNALELDDSALYLCASSLYLAGTGELFFGEGSRLTVL.

The rearrangement uses TRBV12-5 and TRBJ2-5; TRBD2 aligns across 10 bases. J lost 4 bases, V lost 6 bases, and 2 bases had no gene match. Per germline, CDR1 LGHNT and CDR2 FRNRAP. The CDR3 totals 13 residues. CDR3 DNA sequence: TGTGCTAGTGGCCTAGCGGGGGCAGAGACCCAGTACTTC. It translates to CASGLAGAETQYF.

This clone was recorded only once. V and J are TRBV28 and TRBJ2-5, with unresolved D. The CDR3 loop spans 11 amino acids. The V and J ends lost 4 bases and 5 bases respectively, with 5 bases between them. Looked up from germline, CDR1 is MDHEN and CDR2 is SYDVKM. CDR3: CASSYWETQYF. The CDR3 region has the DNA TGTGCCAGCAGTTACTGGGAGACCCAGTACTTC.